Listed below are T cell receptor beta chains from one sample, sequenced in a study of T cell changes during pregnancy in multiple sclerosis. The table came from immunoSEQ multiplex PCR; TCRdb's copy has only in-frame clones and leaves some out. The table records approximately 42,000 clones, 80% to 85% of them present only once. Sequencing was performed on CD4+ T cells from peripheral blood mononuclear cells, taken before pregnancy. All receptors derive from a female donor with multiple sclerosis, enrolled in a pregnancy study. Each CDR3 is given with its conserved first and last residue. A D gene is named only where the DNA matches it firmly. The listing skips clone size in some rows; elsewhere it reads once, few, many or a size class.

j_call	d_call	clone_size	v_call	cdr3_nt	cdr3_aa
TRBJ1-1	TRBD1	NA	TRBV5-4	TGTGGGAAAACAGGGGGCGCTTTGAACACTGAAGCTTTCTTT	CGKTGGALNTEAFF
TRBJ2-2	NA	NA	TRBV29-1	TGCAGCTTCAGGACAAGAAGGAACACCGGGGAGCTGTTTTTT	CSFRTRRNTGELFF
TRBJ1-2	NA	NA	TRBV14	TGTGCCAGCAGCCTCGCGGGGGCAACTAACTATGGCTACACCTTC	CASSLAGATNYGYTF
TRBJ2-2	NA	NA	TRBV14	TGTGCCAGCAGCCAACTCACCGGGGAGCTGTTTTTT	CASSQLTGELFF
TRBJ1-5	TRBD1	NA	TRBV7-2	TGTGCCAGCAGCTTATCCCAGGGGGGACTCAATTATCAGCCCCAGCATTTT	CASSLSQGGLNYQPQHF
TRBJ2-5	NA	NA	TRBV4-1	TGCGCCAGCAGCCAAGTAGGACTGTTCGAGACCCAGTACTTC	CASSQVGLFETQYF
TRBJ2-7	TRBD1	NA	TRBV18	TGTGCCAGCTCACCCAGACAGGGGGGAGCCTACGAGCAGTACTTC	CASSPRQGGAYEQYF
TRBJ2-7	TRBD1	NA	TRBV27	TGTGCCAGCAGCCGTCCCGGGACAGGGTCCTACGAGCAGTACTTC	CASSRPGTGSYEQYF
TRBJ1-2	NA	NA	TRBV11-2	TGTGCCAGCAGCTTATCCAGTCGTAACTATGGCTACACCTTC	CASSLSSRNYGYTF
TRBJ2-2	NA	NA	TRBV10-3	TGTGCCATCAGTCCCGATGCCCAGGGCCTTCTGACCGGGGAGCTGTTTTTT	CAISPDAQGLLTGELFF
TRBJ1-2	NA	few	TRBV4-2	TGTGCCAGCAGCACTGGGACTGACTCTTACTATGGCTACACCTTC	CASSTGTDSYYGYTF
TRBJ1-1	NA	NA	TRBV19	TGTGCCAGTACTATCTTGGGAGGGCTTATGAACACTGAAGCTTTCTTT	CASTILGGLMNTEAFF
TRBJ2-3	NA	NA	TRBV5-1	TGCGCCAGCAGCGATGCAGACACAGATACGCAGTATTTT	CASSDADTDTQYF
TRBJ2-2	NA	NA	TRBV18	TGTGCCAGCTCACCGGGCCATGCGAACACCGGGGAGCTGTTTTTT	CASSPGHANTGELFF
TRBJ1-6	TRBD1	NA	TRBV9	TGTGCCAGCAGCGTAGGGTTGGACAGGAGTTATTCACCCCTCCACTTT	CASSVGLDRSYSPLHF
TRBJ1-5	NA	NA	TRBV6-1	TGTGCCAGCAGTGTCCCGGGAGGTGATCAGCCCCAGCATTTT	CASSVPGGDQPQHF
TRBJ2-5	NA	NA	TRBV5-8	TGTGCCAGCAGCTTGGGAGCCTCCCAAGAGACCCAGTACTTC	CASSLGASQETQYF
TRBJ2-3	TRBD2	NA	TRBV5-1	TGCGCCAGCAGCTTGGGGGCTAGCGGGGAGGATACGCAGTATTTT	CASSLGASGEDTQYF
TRBJ1-4	TRBD1	NA	TRBV6-1	TGTGCCAGCTGCCGCGACAGGGGGCGGGAAAAACTGTTTTTT	CASCRDRGREKLFF
TRBJ1-2	NA	NA	TRBV19	TGTGCCAGTAGCGACGGGGGATGGAATGGCTACACCTTC	CASSDGGWNGYTF
TRBJ2-5	NA	NA	TRBV19	TGTGCCAGTAGCGTTGTTGGGGGCTTCGAGACCCAGTACTTC	CASSVVGGFETQYF
TRBJ2-6	NA	NA	TRBV11-1	TGTGCCAGCAGCTCGGTTGGTCCCAACGTCCTGACTTTC	CASSSVGPNVLTF
TRBJ1-2	NA	once	TRBV6-5	TGTGCCAGCAAGGGAGGCGCCACTTTTAACTATGGCTACACCTTC	CASKGGATFNYGYTF
TRBJ2-5	TRBD2	NA	TRBV4-2	TGTGCCAGCAGCCCCCGGGGCGGTAGCGGGGGTGGGGAGACCCAGTACTTC	CASSPRGGSGGGETQYF
TRBJ1-1	NA	NA	TRBV6-6	TGTGCCAGCAGTTACTCGGCAGGGGCAGCTTTCTTT	CASSYSAGAAFF
TRBJ1-1	NA	NA	TRBV28	TGTGCCAGCAGTTTAGACTTGAACACTGAAGCTTTCTTT	CASSLDLNTEAFF
TRBJ1-2	TRBD1	NA	TRBV29-1	TGCAGCGTTGTCACAGGGGGCGTCTACACCTTC	CSVVTGGVYTF
TRBJ2-3	TRBD2	NA	TRBV29-1	TGCAGCGTAGGGACTAGCGGGAGTTCAGATACGCAGTATTTT	CSVGTSGSSDTQYF
TRBJ2-5	TRBD2	once	TRBV11-1	TGTGCCAGCAGCAAAGACTCGGAACTAGCGTTAGCGGCCCAGTACTTC	CASSKDSELALAAQYF